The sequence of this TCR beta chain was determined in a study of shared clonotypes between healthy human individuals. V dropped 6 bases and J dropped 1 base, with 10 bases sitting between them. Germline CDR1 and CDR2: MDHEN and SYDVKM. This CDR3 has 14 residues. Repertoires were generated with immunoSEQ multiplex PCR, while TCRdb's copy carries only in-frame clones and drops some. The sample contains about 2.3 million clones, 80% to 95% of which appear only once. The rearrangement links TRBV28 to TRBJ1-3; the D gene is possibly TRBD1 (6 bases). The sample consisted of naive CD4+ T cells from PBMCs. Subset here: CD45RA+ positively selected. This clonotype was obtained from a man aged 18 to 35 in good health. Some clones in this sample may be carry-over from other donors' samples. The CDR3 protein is CASSEGGSGNTIYF. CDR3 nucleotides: TGTGCCAGCAGCGAGGGGGGGTCTGGAAACACCATATATTTT.